What follows are 24 T cell receptor beta chains derived from one specimen sequenced in a study of blood T cell repertoires in COVID-19. The method was immunoSEQ multiplex PCR; TCRdb's version includes in-frame clones alone and lacks a portion of them. The sample includes some 120,000 clones, approximately 85% seen only once; the top ten take 3.2%. The sample consisted of peripheral blood. The source is a woman aged 80 or older with COVID-19, enrolled during active disease.

V is TRBV19 and J is TRBJ2-1; the D gene is possibly TRBD1 (5 bases). This CDR3 is built from 16 residues. The germline CDR1 and CDR2 sequences are LNHDA and SQIVND (reference sequence). Trimming left V 4 bases short and J 4 bases short, with 17 bases between. The CDR3 is CASSTSLLRGYNEQFF. The DNA for the CDR3 is TGTGCCAGTAGTACGTCGCTCTTAAGGGGTTACAATGAGCAGTTCTTC. The full variable domain, completed using reference TRBV19 and TRBJ2-1, is DGGITQSPKYLFRKEGQNVTLSCEQNLNHDAMYWYRQDPGQGLRLIYYSQIVNDFQKGDIAEGYSVSREKKESFPLTVTSAQKNPTAFYLCASSTSLLRGYNEQFFGPGTRLTVL.

The chain is built from TRBV3-1 (or the pseudogene TRBV3-2) and TRBJ2-1; no definite D call. The V end was cut by 0 bases, the J end by 3 bases, with 12 bases between. CDR1 is LGHDT, CDR2 YNNKEL, per germline (reference sequence). The CDR3 consists of 16 residues. For the CDR3, the DNA is TGTGCCAGCAGCCAAGATACTTCTACCCGCTACAATGAGCAGTTCTTC. Translated: CASSQDTSTRYNEQFF.

The chain uses TRBV4-3 and TRBJ2-2; 8 nucleotides agree with TRBD1. The CDR3 runs 14 residues. Germline loops: CDR1 LGHNA, CDR2 YSLEER. Trimming took 5 bases from V and 3 from J; bases not matched to a gene: 2. The CDR3, as DNA: TGCGCCAGCAGCAAGGACAGGGACACCGGGGAGCTGTTTTTT. Its translation is CASSKDRDTGELFF.

The chain has TRBV14 and TRBJ2-2; TRBD1 is a possible D gene (6 bases). The CDR3 totals 15 residues. Deletions cut 4 bases from V and 5 bases from J, with 14 bases between. The V gene's germline CDR1 is SGHDN and CDR2 FVKESK. CDR3 region: CASSRSGTPTGELFF. The DNA of the CDR3 is TGTGCCAGCAGCCGTTCCGGGACACCAACCGGGGAGCTGTTTTTT.

The V call is TRBV11-2, the J call TRBJ2-3; the D gene is possibly TRBD2 (7 bases). Deletions cut 3 bases from V and 2 bases from J, with 21 bases between. CDR3 length equals 18 residues. Germline CDR1 and CDR2: SGHAT and FQNNGV. The CDR3 loop is CASSFPGAGVGFTDTQYF. CDR3 DNA sequence: TGTGCCAGCAGCTTCCCAGGGGCGGGAGTTGGATTCACAGATACGCAGTATTTT.

The rearrangement joins TRBV6-6 to TRBJ1-5, with TRBD1 matching over 7 bases. This CDR3 contains 15 residues. From germline, CDR1 is MNHNY and CDR2 SVGAGI (reference sequence). Trimming at V came to 1 base and at J to 3 bases, leaving 3 bases not matched to a gene. The CDR3 region has the DNA TGTGCCAGCAGTTACTGGGACAGACCCAATCAGCCCCAGCATTTT. Translation: CASSYWDRPNQPQHF.

The CDR3: CASKPTFATNEKLFF. Here the CDR3 DNA reads TGTGCCAGCAAGCCCACTTTTGCAACTAATGAAAAACTGTTTTTT. The V call is TRBV6-5, the J call TRBJ1-4, with unresolved D. The CDR3 has 15 amino acids. With 7 bases removed from V and 0 bases from J, the gap between germline ends came to 12 bases. Germline-derived CDR1 and CDR2 are MNHEY and SVGAGI.

V usage is TRBV4-2 and J usage is TRBJ1-6; 8 bases are a match to TRBD1. The CDR3 is made up of 15 amino acids. Trimming cost V 1 base and J 7 bases; bases outside gene matches: 3. Germline V gene lookup returns CDR1 LGHNA and CDR2 YNFKEQ. The CDR3 DNA sequence: TGTGCCAGCAGCCAAGCAGGGGGCGGAAATTCACCCCTCCACTTT. Encoded protein: CASSQAGGGNSPLHF.

This chain connects TRBV6-5 to TRBJ2-3; 7 nucleotides line up with TRBD1. The CDR3 covers 15 residues. The germline CDR1 and CDR2 sequences are MNHEY and SVGAGI. With 4 bases clipped from V and 1 base from J, the junction kept 5 bases outside the gene matches. The CDR3 spells CASSLRQGRTDTQYF. The CDR3, as DNA: TGTGCCAGCAGTTTGAGACAGGGTCGCACAGATACGCAGTATTTT.

The rearrangement uses TRBV5-1 and TRBJ2-1; 7 bases are shared with TRBD2. J lost 4 bases, V lost 6 bases, and 7 bases had no gene match. Germline V lookup: CDR1 SGHRS, CDR2 YFSETQ. This CDR3 spans 14 amino acids. DNA of the CDR3: TGCGCCAGCACCCTGGGGGGGGGTTACAATGAGCAGTTCTTC. Translation gives CASTLGGGYNEQFF.

This clone was seen more than once but under ten times. The gene calls are TRBV4-3 and TRBJ2-4; 9 bases are a match to TRBD1. This CDR3 comprises 16 residues. The J segment lost 6 bases and the V segment lost 2 bases, leaving 8 bases of the junction unmatched. Germline loops: CDR1 LGHNA, CDR2 YSLEER. Written as DNA, the CDR3 is TGCGCCAGCAGCCAACAAATGGGGACAGGGCGAAACATTCAGTACTTC. Translating it yields CASSQQMGTGRNIQYF.

V usage is TRBV5-1 and J usage is TRBJ1-6, with unresolved D. The V and J ends lost 7 bases and 3 bases respectively, with 11 bases between them. This CDR3 contains 14 residues. The V gene's germline CDR1 is SGHRS and CDR2 YFSETQ. The CDR3 DNA follows: TGCGCCAGCGGAAGGGAGGGCTATAATTCACCCCTCCACTTT. Protein product: CASGREGYNSPLHF. The variable domain in full, completed from reference TRBV5-1 and TRBJ1-6, reads KAGVTQTPRYLIKTRGQQVTLSCSPISGHRSVSWYQQTPGQGLQFLFEYFSETQRNKGNFPGRFSGRQFSNSRSEMNVSTLELGDSALYLCASGREGYNSPLHFGNGTRLTVT.

This chain connects TRBV19 to TRBJ1-5; D is unresolved. CDR3 length: 14 residues. Trimming took off 3 bases at V and 3 bases at J, with 9 bases between the two ends. The V gene's germline CDR1 is LNHDA and CDR2 SQIVND (reference sequence). CDR3 loop: CASSISGFNQPQHF. Written as DNA, the CDR3 is TGTGCCAGTAGTATCAGTGGTTTCAATCAGCCCCAGCATTTT.

Written as DNA, the CDR3 is TGCGCCAGCAGGGCCGATAGAGGAACTGAAGCTTTCTTT. This translates into CASRADRGTEAFF. The rearrangement uses TRBV10-2 and TRBJ1-1; D gene unclear. Trimming removed 6 bases from V and 5 bases from J, with 13 bases in between. Germline V CDR1 and CDR2: WSHSY, SAAADI. The CDR3 runs to 13 residues.

The J gene is TRBJ2-1, the V gene TRBV11-2; 11 bases line up with TRBD2. The CDR3 covers 18 residues. Per germline, CDR1 SGHAT and CDR2 FQNNGV. V lost 1 base to trimming and J lost 6 bases; unmatched junction nucleotides: 11. The CDR3 nucleotides are TGTGCCAGCAGCTTAGTATCTACTAGCGGGAGTTTAGGCAATGAGCAGTTCTTC. Its protein is CASSLVSTSGSLGNEQFF.

This clone has more than one count but fewer than ten. The V gene is TRBV7-9, the J gene TRBJ1-2; 7 bases match TRBD1. The germline V gene has CDR1 SEHNR and CDR2 FQNEAQ (reference sequence). There are 14 residues in the CDR3. The ends lost 0 bases at V and 8 bases at J; junction bases unmatched: 6. CDR3 nucleotides: TGTGCCAGCAGCTTAGCATTGGCAGGGGGAGGCTACACCTTC. Its translation is CASSLALAGGGYTF.

The chain uses TRBV7-2 and TRBJ2-1; TRBD2 matches 9 bases. V was pared by 5 bases and J by 9 bases, with 11 bases of the junction left unmatched. Germline V lookup: CDR1 SGHTA, CDR2 FQGNSA. The CDR3 consists of 15 residues. The CDR3 here is CASSTRAGGPGEQFF. The CDR3 nucleotides are TGTGCCAGCAGCACCCGGGCGGGAGGGCCCGGTGAGCAGTTCTTC.

This chain links TRBV3-1 (or the pseudogene TRBV3-2) with TRBJ1-2; 7 nucleotides align to TRBD1. V lost 4 bases, J lost 0 bases, and 2 bases stayed unmatched. CDR3 size: 14 residues. The V gene's germline CDR1 is LGHDT and CDR2 YNNKEL (reference sequence). CDR3 DNA: TGTGCCAGCAGCCCCGGGACAGCTAACTATGGCTACACCTTC. It specifies CASSPGTANYGYTF.

This clone was detected a few times. The chain carries TRBV9 and TRBJ1-2; 9 nucleotides line up with TRBD1. Trimming removed 4 bases from V and 8 bases from J; junction bases left unmatched: 9. Per the germline V gene, CDR1 is SGDLS and CDR2 is YYNGEE. The CDR3 sequence is 14 residues long. CDR3 nucleotides: TGTGCCAGCAGCACGGAGACAGGGGGAAGGGGCTACACCTTC. Translation: CASSTETGGRGYTF.

The V and J genes are TRBV5-5 and TRBJ2-7; 8 bases are shared with TRBD1. Germline loops: CDR1 SGHKS, CDR2 YYEKEE (reference sequence). With V trimmed by 4 bases and J by 1 base, 4 bases remained unmatched. The CDR3 is 14 residues long. CDR3 nucleotide sequence: TGTGCCAGCAGCCAGGACAGGGTTTCCTACGAGCAGTACTTC. This gives the protein CASSQDRVSYEQYF.

The V call is TRBV19, the J call TRBJ1-2; 7 bases agree with TRBD1. This CDR3 is built from 11 residues. With V trimmed by 8 bases and J by 8 bases, 5 bases remained unmatched. Germline CDR1 is LNHDA and CDR2 is SQIVND (reference sequence). CDR3 sequence: CASFQDRGYTF. The CDR3 coding sequence is TGTGCCAGTTTCCAGGACAGGGGCTACACCTTC.

V and J are TRBV16 and TRBJ2-2; 14 nucleotides align to TRBD2. Germline V gene data show CDR1 as KGHSY and CDR2 as FQNENV. J lost 6 bases, V lost 5 bases, and 5 bases had no gene match. CDR3 length equals 16 residues. This CDR3 is CASSSQGLAGAGELFF. The CDR3 region has the DNA TGTGCCAGCAGCTCTCAGGGACTAGCGGGAGCCGGGGAGCTGTTTTTT.

Here the CDR3 reads CASSQLVAGQANTEAFF. CDR3 nucleotides: TGTGCCAGCAGCCAACTGGTCGCCGGACAGGCGAACACTGAAGCTTTCTTT. The chain carries TRBV4-2 and TRBJ1-1, with 7 bases identical to TRBD1. Looked up from germline, CDR1 is LGHNA and CDR2 is YNFKEQ. The V segment lost 2 bases and the J segment 1 base; nucleotides outside the gene matches: 10. CDR3 length equals 17 residues.

The chain joins TRBV2 to TRBJ2-5, with 10 bases matching TRBD2. Germline V lookup: CDR1 SNHLY, CDR2 FYNNEI. CDR3 length equals 17 residues. V lost 5 bases to trimming and J lost 5 bases; unmatched junction nucleotides: 14. The CDR3 DNA is TGTGCCAGCAGTCGCGGACCTCTAGCGGGAGCGACCGAGACCCAGTACTTC. Its protein product is CASSRGPLAGATETQYF. Full variable domain (remainder filled in from reference TRBV2 and TRBJ2-5): EPEVTQTPSHQVTQMGQEVILRCVPISNHLYFYWYRQILGQKVEFLVSFYNNEISEKSEIFDDQFSVERPDGSNFTLKIRSTKLEDSAMYFCASSRGPLAGATETQYFGPGTRLLVL.